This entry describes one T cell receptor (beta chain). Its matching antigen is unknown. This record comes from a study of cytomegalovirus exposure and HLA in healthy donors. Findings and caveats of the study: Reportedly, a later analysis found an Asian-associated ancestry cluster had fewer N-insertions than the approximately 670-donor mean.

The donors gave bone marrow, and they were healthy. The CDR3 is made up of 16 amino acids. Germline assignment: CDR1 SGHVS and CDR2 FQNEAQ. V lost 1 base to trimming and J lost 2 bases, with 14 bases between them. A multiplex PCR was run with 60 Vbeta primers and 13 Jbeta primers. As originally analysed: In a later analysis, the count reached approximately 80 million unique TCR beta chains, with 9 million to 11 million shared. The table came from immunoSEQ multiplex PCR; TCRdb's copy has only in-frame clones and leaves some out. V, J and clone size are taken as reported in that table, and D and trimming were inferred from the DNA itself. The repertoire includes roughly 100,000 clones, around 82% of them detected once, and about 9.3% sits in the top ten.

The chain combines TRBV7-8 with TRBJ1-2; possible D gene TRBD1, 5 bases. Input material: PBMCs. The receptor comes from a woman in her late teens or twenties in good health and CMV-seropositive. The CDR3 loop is CASSLGIRAGNYGYTF. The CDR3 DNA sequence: TGTGCCAGCAGCTTAGGGATCAGGGCCGGGAACTATGGCTACACCTTC.